This T cell receptor beta chain was found in a study of radiotherapy plus CTLA-4 blockade in lung cancer. Across the study: Around 18% of enrolled patients responded objectively, and 31% had disease control. General study points: In blood, tumor-derived TCR clones expanded after radiotherapy plus ipilimumab. Dynamics of early blood T cell clones, together with interferon-beta, were reportedly the best predictors of response.

Remarks on this clone: Its antigen is not identified.

TCRdb's copy holds only in-frame clones and misses some; the assay was immunoSEQ multiplex PCR. The sample carries some 48,000 clones, 80% to 90% recorded once. Germline assignment: CDR1 MNHEY and CDR2 SMNVEV (reference sequence). V dropped 8 bases and J dropped 2; count of bases not matched to a gene: 6. This CDR3 comprises 15 residues. The chain combines TRBV27 with TRBJ2-2, with 9 bases identical to TRBD1. The sample here was peripheral blood, taken from a patient treated with radiotherapy plus ipilimumab. This receptor was taken from a human donor with non-small cell lung cancer that progressed on radiotherapy plus ipilimumab. Some clones in this sample may be carry-over from other donors' samples. DNA for the CDR3: TGTGCCAGCCTCGGAACAGGGGGCAACACCGGGGAGCTGTTTTTT. This translates into CASLGTGGNTGELFF.